A selection of T cell receptor beta chains follows, all from one sample in a study of T-cell reconstitution after alpha-beta-depleted transplantation in children. TCRdb reanalysed the PCR reads using MiXCR and keeps one entry per CDR3 protein. The sample shows 500,000 to 650,000 distinct CDR3 sequences, under 15% of them seen only once. Specimen: PBMCs, mostly from graft donor cells, collected 360 days after TCRalphabeta/CD19-depleted stem cell transplant. The receptors come from a male patient aged 10-17 years who had a stem cell transplant for acute myeloid leukemia, so the T cells may come from the graft donor. Both conserved end residues are part of each CDR3. The D gene is left open where the match is weak. Rows may omit the clone size; those that give it use once, few, many or a size class.

CDR3nt: TGCGCCAGCAGATTAGGGAGCAGCACAGATACGCAGTATTTT
CDR3aa: CASRLGSSTDTQYF
v_gene: TRBV5-1
abundance: NA
d_gene: NA
j_gene: TRBJ2-3

CDR3nt: TGCAGCGTTGTAAGGGGACCCTACGAGCAGTACTTC
CDR3aa: CSVVRGPYEQYF
v_gene: TRBV29-1
abundance: many
d_gene: NA
j_gene: TRBJ2-7

CDR3nt: TGTGCCAGCAGTCCCGGACAGGGTCGCCACAATGAGCAGTTCTTC
CDR3aa: CASSPGQGRHNEQFF
v_gene: TRBV12-3/TRBV12-4
abundance: few
d_gene: TRBD1
j_gene: TRBJ2-1

CDR3nt: TGTGCCAGCAGCCGGACGGACGTTTCCCTTAATTCACCCCTCCACTTT
CDR3aa: CASSRTDVSLNSPLHF
v_gene: TRBV28
abundance: few
d_gene: NA
j_gene: TRBJ1-6

CDR3nt: TGTGCCATCAGCGACTCAGTAACTGTGTCGGGCATTCAGTACTTC
CDR3aa: CAISDSVTVSGIQYF
v_gene: TRBV10-3
abundance: few
d_gene: NA
j_gene: TRBJ2-4

CDR3nt: TGCAGTGCTAGAGAGGCCCCACCCGTCGCTGTCTCCTACGAGCAGTACTTC
CDR3aa: CSAREAPPVAVSYEQYF
v_gene: TRBV20-1
abundance: NA
d_gene: NA
j_gene: TRBJ2-7

CDR3nt: TGCAGTGCTAGGGTTTTCGGGAGGTCCTACGAGCAGTACTTC
CDR3aa: CSARVFGRSYEQYF
v_gene: TRBV20-1
abundance: NA
d_gene: TRBD2
j_gene: TRBJ2-7

CDR3nt: TGTGCCAGTAGTATAACCGGGGCCATTGGGACTGAAGCTTTCTTT
CDR3aa: CASSITGAIGTEAFF
v_gene: TRBV19
abundance: NA
d_gene: NA
j_gene: TRBJ1-1

CDR3nt: TGCAGTGCTAATCCGGGAGGGCCCCACACAGATACGCAGTATTTT
CDR3aa: CSANPGGPHTDTQYF
v_gene: TRBV20-1
abundance: many
d_gene: TRBD2
j_gene: TRBJ2-3

CDR3nt: TGTGCCAGCCCTGGGGACGGGAGGGCCGGCCACGAGCAGTACTTC
CDR3aa: CASPGDGRAGHEQYF
v_gene: TRBV2
abundance: few
d_gene: TRBD2
j_gene: TRBJ2-7

CDR3nt: TGTGCCAGCAGCTTGCTAATGGGAGGCCCCGAGCAGTACTTC
CDR3aa: CASSLLMGGPEQYF
v_gene: TRBV7-6
abundance: few
d_gene: NA
j_gene: TRBJ2-7

CDR3nt: TGCAGTGCTAGATTGGCTAGCGGCTTGGTGTACCAAGAGACCCAGTACTTC
CDR3aa: CSARLASGLVYQETQYF
v_gene: TRBV20-1
abundance: NA
d_gene: TRBD2
j_gene: TRBJ2-5

CDR3nt: TGTGCCAGCAGTTTATTGAGGGAAACCTACAATGAGCAGTTCTTC
CDR3aa: CASSLLRETYNEQFF
v_gene: TRBV28
abundance: NA
d_gene: NA
j_gene: TRBJ2-1

CDR3nt: TGTGCCAGCAGCCAAGGGGGAGGAGGGGGGCCTAAGGGTCCAGCGGGATTGGACAATGAGCAGTTCTTC
CDR3aa: CASSQGGGGGPKGPAGLDNEQFF
v_gene: TRBV14
abundance: NA
d_gene: NA
j_gene: TRBJ2-1

CDR3nt: TGTGCCAGCAGTTTGGGGTTTCCGGACACTGAAGCTTTCTTT
CDR3aa: CASSLGFPDTEAFF
v_gene: TRBV12-3/TRBV12-4
abundance: few
d_gene: NA
j_gene: TRBJ1-1

CDR3nt: TGTGCCATCAGCACCGGGACCGTCTATGGCTACACCTTC
CDR3aa: CAISTGTVYGYTF
v_gene: TRBV10-3
abundance: NA
d_gene: NA
j_gene: TRBJ1-2

CDR3nt: TGTGCCAGCAGCTTAGATCTTGGTCCCGGGGAGCTGTTTTTT
CDR3aa: CASSLDLGPGELFF
v_gene: TRBV11-2
abundance: NA
d_gene: NA
j_gene: TRBJ2-2

CDR3nt: TGTGCCAGCCGCAGACGGCCAATTCGGGAGGTCCAGACGGGGGAGCAGTTCTTC
CDR3aa: CASRRRPIREVQTGEQFF
v_gene: TRBV2
abundance: NA
d_gene: TRBD2
j_gene: TRBJ2-1

CDR3nt: TGCGCCAGCACCCGAAGACGGGAGGCAGATACGCAGTATTTT
CDR3aa: CASTRRREADTQYF
v_gene: TRBV4-3
abundance: few
d_gene: TRBD2
j_gene: TRBJ2-3

CDR3nt: TGTGCCAGCAGCCAACGGGTCCCGGTGCGGGAGGGCCAGGCCTACGAGCAGTACTTC
CDR3aa: CASSQRVPVREGQAYEQYF
v_gene: TRBV28
abundance: NA
d_gene: TRBD2
j_gene: TRBJ2-7

CDR3nt: TGTGCCAGCAGCTTGGCTTACACTGAAGCTTTCTTT
CDR3aa: CASSLAYTEAFF
v_gene: TRBV5-5
abundance: many
d_gene: NA
j_gene: TRBJ1-1

CDR3nt: TGCAGTGCTAGACCAAGCCTCCCTAGCGGGAGTAATGAGCAGTTCTTC
CDR3aa: CSARPSLPSGSNEQFF
v_gene: TRBV20-1
abundance: NA
d_gene: TRBD2
j_gene: TRBJ2-1

CDR3nt: TGCGCCAGCGGGACAGGCCAAACATTGACCTCCTACGAGCAGTACTTC
CDR3aa: CASGTGQTLTSYEQYF
v_gene: TRBV5-1
abundance: NA
d_gene: TRBD1
j_gene: TRBJ2-7

CDR3nt: TGCGCCAGCAGCGCGACAGAAGCGAACACCGGGGAGCTGTTTTTT
CDR3aa: CASSATEANTGELFF
v_gene: TRBV5-1
abundance: NA
d_gene: NA
j_gene: TRBJ2-2

CDR3nt: TGTGCCAGCACCATTGGACAGGGAGCTTATGGCTACACCTTC
CDR3aa: CASTIGQGAYGYTF
v_gene: TRBV7-2
abundance: many
d_gene: TRBD1
j_gene: TRBJ1-2

CDR3nt: TGTGCCAGCCGGGGGGCTTACGGTGAGCAGTTCTTC
CDR3aa: CASRGAYGEQFF
v_gene: TRBV12-3/TRBV12-4
abundance: few
d_gene: NA
j_gene: TRBJ2-1

CDR3nt: TGTGCCAGCACCCTTAGGGTAGGGCAGGGAGGTGGCGGGGAGCTGTTTTTT
CDR3aa: CASTLRVGQGGGGELFF
v_gene: TRBV6-1
abundance: many
d_gene: NA
j_gene: TRBJ2-2

CDR3nt: TGTGCCAGCAGCTTAAGCAGTTTAGCGGGAGGATTCTACAATGAGCAGTTCTTC
CDR3aa: CASSLSSLAGGFYNEQFF
v_gene: TRBV7-3
abundance: few
d_gene: TRBD2
j_gene: TRBJ2-1

CDR3nt: TGTGCCAGCTCATCCACATGGGGCTACAATGAGCAGTTCTTC
CDR3aa: CASSSTWGYNEQFF
v_gene: TRBV18
abundance: few
d_gene: NA
j_gene: TRBJ2-1

CDR3nt: TGTGCCAGCACAGCGACCAATGAGCAGTTCTTC
CDR3aa: CASTATNEQFF
v_gene: TRBV12-3/TRBV12-4
abundance: NA
d_gene: NA
j_gene: TRBJ2-1

CDR3nt: TGTGCCAGCAGCGTAAGCAGATACAATGAGCAGTTCTTC
CDR3aa: CASSVSRYNEQFF
v_gene: TRBV9
abundance: few
d_gene: NA
j_gene: TRBJ2-1

CDR3nt: TGCGCCAGCAGGGACAACTCCTACGAGCAGTACTTC
CDR3aa: CASRDNSYEQYF
v_gene: TRBV4-3
abundance: NA
d_gene: NA
j_gene: TRBJ2-7

CDR3nt: TGTGCCAGCAGCTTAGCAGGGGGGGCCACTGAAGCTTTCTTT
CDR3aa: CASSLAGGATEAFF
v_gene: TRBV7-6
abundance: few
d_gene: NA
j_gene: TRBJ1-1

CDR3nt: TGTGCCAGCAGTTTACGCCTAGCGGGAGGGTACCTGAGCTCCTACAATGAGCAGTTCTTC
CDR3aa: CASSLRLAGGYLSSYNEQFF
v_gene: TRBV27
abundance: few
d_gene: TRBD2
j_gene: TRBJ2-1

CDR3nt: TGTGCCAGCAGTACCTCTCACAGGCGCTCTAGCACAGATACGCAGTATTTT
CDR3aa: CASSTSHRRSSTDTQYF
v_gene: TRBV28
abundance: few
d_gene: NA
j_gene: TRBJ2-3

CDR3nt: TGTGCCTGGAGTGACGGTGGGCCCGGGAAGAATGAGCAGTTCTTC
CDR3aa: CAWSDGGPGKNEQFF
v_gene: TRBV30
abundance: NA
d_gene: NA
j_gene: TRBJ2-1

CDR3nt: TGCGCCAGCAGCCAAGATCTACTAGCGGGAGGATACAATGAGCAGTTCTTC
CDR3aa: CASSQDLLAGGYNEQFF
v_gene: TRBV4-3
abundance: NA
d_gene: TRBD2
j_gene: TRBJ2-1

CDR3nt: TGTGCCAGCAGTTACTTAAGGGCGGTTAATTCACCCCTCCACTTT
CDR3aa: CASSYLRAVNSPLHF
v_gene: TRBV6-5
abundance: few
d_gene: NA
j_gene: TRBJ1-6

CDR3nt: TGTGCCATCAGTGACCGCGGAGGGAAGCAGTACTTC
CDR3aa: CAISDRGGKQYF
v_gene: TRBV10-3
abundance: NA
d_gene: NA
j_gene: TRBJ2-7

CDR3nt: TGTGCCATAGGGTCCACTCACGAGCAGTACTTC
CDR3aa: CAIGSTHEQYF
v_gene: TRBV10-3
abundance: many
d_gene: NA
j_gene: TRBJ2-7

CDR3nt: TGTGCCTGGGGGATGGACTCCTTTGTGACCGAGCAGTACTTC
CDR3aa: CAWGMDSFVTEQYF
v_gene: TRBV30
abundance: few
d_gene: NA
j_gene: TRBJ2-7

CDR3nt: TGTGCCAGCAGCTTAGCCCTAGAGAACAATGAGCAGTTCTTC
CDR3aa: CASSLALENNEQFF
v_gene: TRBV7-9
abundance: few
d_gene: NA
j_gene: TRBJ2-1

CDR3nt: TGTGCCAGCAGCTTGGCCCCGGGCGCGGATACGCAGTATTTT
CDR3aa: CASSLAPGADTQYF
v_gene: TRBV11-3
abundance: NA
d_gene: NA
j_gene: TRBJ2-3

CDR3nt: TGTGCCAGTAGTTTACGAACGGGACGTGGCTACACCTTC
CDR3aa: CASSLRTGRGYTF
v_gene: TRBV19
abundance: NA
d_gene: NA
j_gene: TRBJ1-2

CDR3nt: TGTGCCAGTAGGGGACCGGGACCGATACAAGAGACCCAGTACTTC
CDR3aa: CASRGPGPIQETQYF
v_gene: TRBV19
abundance: few
d_gene: NA
j_gene: TRBJ2-5

CDR3nt: TGCAGCGTCGGACTAGCGGGAGACGTCGAGCAGTACTTC
CDR3aa: CSVGLAGDVEQYF
v_gene: TRBV29-1
abundance: few
d_gene: TRBD2
j_gene: TRBJ2-7

CDR3nt: TGCGCCAGCAGCCAAGAAACGGGAGGGGTAACAGATACGCAGTATTTT
CDR3aa: CASSQETGGVTDTQYF
v_gene: TRBV4-3
abundance: NA
d_gene: TRBD2
j_gene: TRBJ2-3

CDR3nt: TGTGCCAGCAGCTTAGGGAGTACAGAGCAGTTCTTC
CDR3aa: CASSLGSTEQFF
v_gene: TRBV7-2
abundance: many
d_gene: NA
j_gene: TRBJ2-1

CDR3nt: TGCAGCGTTGAAGTTGAAGGGGGCAACGGCTACGAGCAGTACTTC
CDR3aa: CSVEVEGGNGYEQYF
v_gene: TRBV29-1
abundance: NA
d_gene: TRBD1
j_gene: TRBJ2-7

CDR3nt: TGCAGTGCGGGAGAGGTCGCGGGAGGGACTTGGGGGACGCAGTATTTT
CDR3aa: CSAGEVAGGTWGTQYF
v_gene: TRBV20-1
abundance: NA
d_gene: TRBD2
j_gene: TRBJ2-3

CDR3nt: TGCAGTGCTAGATTCCGCGGTTGGGAGCAGTACTTC
CDR3aa: CSARFRGWEQYF
v_gene: TRBV20-1
abundance: NA
d_gene: NA
j_gene: TRBJ2-7

CDR3nt: TGCAGCGTTGAGGGACTAGCGGGAGTTATCGGCACAGATACGCAGTATTTT
CDR3aa: CSVEGLAGVIGTDTQYF
v_gene: TRBV29-1
abundance: few
d_gene: TRBD2
j_gene: TRBJ2-3

CDR3nt: TGCGCCAGCAGCTGGACAGGGGGCGGCACCGGGGAGCTGTTTTTT
CDR3aa: CASSWTGGGTGELFF
v_gene: TRBV5-1
abundance: NA
d_gene: TRBD1
j_gene: TRBJ2-2

CDR3nt: TGTGCCAGCAGCTCGGACCCAAGCTCCTACAATGAGCAGTTCTTC
CDR3aa: CASSSDPSSYNEQFF
v_gene: TRBV12-3/TRBV12-4
abundance: few
d_gene: NA
j_gene: TRBJ2-1

CDR3nt: TGCAGTGCTAGAGATACCAGGACTAGCGGCTACGAGCAGTACTTC
CDR3aa: CSARDTRTSGYEQYF
v_gene: TRBV20-1
abundance: few
d_gene: TRBD2
j_gene: TRBJ2-7

CDR3nt: TGCAGTGCCGGGGGCGGGGCCTCCTACGAGCAGTACTTC
CDR3aa: CSAGGGASYEQYF
v_gene: TRBV20-1
abundance: few
d_gene: NA
j_gene: TRBJ2-7

CDR3nt: TGTGCCAGCTCACCACGGGGGAGTGGTCATGACGAGCAGTACTTC
CDR3aa: CASSPRGSGHDEQYF
v_gene: TRBV18
abundance: NA
d_gene: NA
j_gene: TRBJ2-7

CDR3nt: TGTGCCACCCAACCGGCGAACACCGGGGAGCTGTTTTTT
CDR3aa: CATQPANTGELFF
v_gene: TRBV7-2
abundance: NA
d_gene: NA
j_gene: TRBJ2-2

CDR3nt: TGCAGTGGGGGCGGGAGCTCCGACGAGCAGTACTTC
CDR3aa: CSGGGSSDEQYF
v_gene: TRBV20-1
abundance: NA
d_gene: TRBD2
j_gene: TRBJ2-7

CDR3nt: TGCAGCGTGCGGATGGGGGAGCTGTTTTTT
CDR3aa: CSVRMGELFF
v_gene: TRBV29-1
abundance: few
d_gene: NA
j_gene: TRBJ2-2